The clone carrying this T cell receptor beta chain was seen just once. This entry is derived from a study of blood T cell repertoires in COVID-19. Study details: There were acute and convalescent COVID-19 samples, and they came from the United States, Italy and Spain. In each case, the material was cDNA or gDNA derived from T cells, B-cell-depleted T cells, or PBMCs.

Original analysis: Scientists estimated how many nucleated cells there were by amplifying reference gene primers. The assay was immunoSEQ multiplex PCR, and TCRdb's table has in-frame clones only and misses some. Clone size and V and J calls were adopted from that table, with D and trimming inferred from the DNA. The top ten clones hold around 20% of a sample with 130,000 or so clones, around 89% of them seen once. This CDR3 has 16 amino acids. Germline values: CDR1 SGHTS, CDR2 YDEGEE. The junction had 6 bases not matched to a gene; V was cut back by 0 bases and J by 4 bases. The receptor was derived from a man aged 45 to 65 with active or convalescent COVID-19. The chain recombines TRBV5-8 with TRBJ2-2; 7 nucleotides agree with TRBD1. The specimen was peripheral blood. The CDR3 region is CASSLGQGVVTGELFF. The CDR3 DNA follows: TGTGCCAGCAGCTTGGGACAGGGAGTAGTCACCGGGGAGCTGTTTTTT.